The text below deals with one T cell receptor (beta chain). This CDR3 spans 15 amino acids. CDR1 is SGHRS and CDR2 is YFSETQ in the germline V gene. Trimming stripped 0 bases from V and 0 bases from J, with 7 bases between. This sample is part of a study of T cell responses to AZD1222 COVID-19 vaccine. Some clones are missing from TCRdb's copy, which holds only in-frame ones; the method was immunoSEQ multiplex PCR. The sample includes roughly 98,000 clones, approximately 88% of them seen just once. V is TRBV5-1 and J is TRBJ1-3, with D maybe TRBD1 (5 bases). This clonotype originated in an adult who received the AZD1222 COVID-19 vaccine. Source: peripheral blood, taken 28 days after the second AZD1222 dose. The CDR3, as DNA: TGCGCCAGCAGCTTGGGACAGAGCTCTGGAAACACCATATATTTT. Encoded protein: CASSLGQSSGNTIYF.